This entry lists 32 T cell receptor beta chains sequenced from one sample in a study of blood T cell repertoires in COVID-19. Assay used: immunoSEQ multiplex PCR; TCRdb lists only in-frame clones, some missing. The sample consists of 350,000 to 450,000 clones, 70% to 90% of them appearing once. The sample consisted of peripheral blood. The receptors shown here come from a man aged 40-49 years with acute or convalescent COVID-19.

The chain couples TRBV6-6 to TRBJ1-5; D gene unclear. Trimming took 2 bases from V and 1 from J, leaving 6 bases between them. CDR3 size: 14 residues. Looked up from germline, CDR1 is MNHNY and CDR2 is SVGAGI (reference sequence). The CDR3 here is CASSYGLSNQPQHF. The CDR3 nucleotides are TGTGCCAGCAGTTACGGGCTGAGCAATCAGCCCCAGCATTTT.

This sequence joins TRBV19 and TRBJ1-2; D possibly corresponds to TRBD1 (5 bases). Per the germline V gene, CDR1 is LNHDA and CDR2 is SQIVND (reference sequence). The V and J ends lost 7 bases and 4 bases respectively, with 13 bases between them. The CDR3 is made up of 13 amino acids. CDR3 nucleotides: TGTGCCAGTACGGGGTCGGGGGGCTATGGCTACACCTTC. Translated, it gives CASTGSGGYGYTF.

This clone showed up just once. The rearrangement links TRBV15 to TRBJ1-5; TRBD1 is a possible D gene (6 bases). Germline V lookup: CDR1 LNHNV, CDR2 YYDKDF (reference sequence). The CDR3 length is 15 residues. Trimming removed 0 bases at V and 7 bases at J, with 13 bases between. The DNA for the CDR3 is TGTGCCACCAGCAGAGATCAGGGGTCCCCGCAGCCCCAGCATTTT. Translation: CATSRDQGSPQPQHF.

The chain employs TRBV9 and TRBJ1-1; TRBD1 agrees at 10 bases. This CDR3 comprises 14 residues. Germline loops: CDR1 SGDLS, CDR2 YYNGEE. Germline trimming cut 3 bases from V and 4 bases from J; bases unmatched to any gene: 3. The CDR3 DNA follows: TGTGCCAGCAGCGGCCGGGACAGGGGCACTGAAGCTTTCTTT. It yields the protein CASSGRDRGTEAFF.

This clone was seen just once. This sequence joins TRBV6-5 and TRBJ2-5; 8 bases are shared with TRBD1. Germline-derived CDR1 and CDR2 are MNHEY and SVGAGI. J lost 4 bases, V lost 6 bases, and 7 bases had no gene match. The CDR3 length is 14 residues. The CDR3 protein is CASSRTGQLETQYF. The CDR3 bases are TGTGCCAGCAGCCGGACAGGGCAATTAGAGACCCAGTACTTC.

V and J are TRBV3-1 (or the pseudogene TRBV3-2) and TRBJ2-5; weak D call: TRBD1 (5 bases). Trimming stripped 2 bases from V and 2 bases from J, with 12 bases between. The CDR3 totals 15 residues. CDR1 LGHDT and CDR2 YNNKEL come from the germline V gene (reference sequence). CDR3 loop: CASSQTRQLQETQYF. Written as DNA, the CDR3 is TGTGCCAGCAGCCAAACGAGACAGCTACAAGAGACCCAGTACTTC.

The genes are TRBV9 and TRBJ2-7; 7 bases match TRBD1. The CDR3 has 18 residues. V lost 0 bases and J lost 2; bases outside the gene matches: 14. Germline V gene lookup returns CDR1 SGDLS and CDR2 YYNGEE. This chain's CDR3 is CASSVAEGTASSTYEQYF. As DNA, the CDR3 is TGTGCCAGCAGCGTAGCTGAGGGGACAGCCTCCTCAACCTACGAGCAGTACTTC.

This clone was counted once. This CDR3 reads CASRQGPGPLHF. CDR3 DNA: TGTGCCAGCAGACAGGGCCCAGGGCCCCTCCACTTT. This rearrangement joins TRBV12-3 or TRBV12-4 to TRBJ1-6, with D possibly matching TRBD1 (6 bases). This CDR3 contains 12 residues. Trimming took 6 bases from V and 13 from J, leaving 13 bases between them.

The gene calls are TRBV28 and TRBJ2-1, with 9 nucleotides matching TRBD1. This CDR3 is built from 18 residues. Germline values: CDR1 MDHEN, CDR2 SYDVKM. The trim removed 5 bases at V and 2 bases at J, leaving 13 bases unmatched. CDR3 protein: CASSTRWDRDYTYNEQFF. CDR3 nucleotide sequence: TGTGCCAGCAGTACCCGCTGGGACAGGGACTATACCTACAATGAGCAGTTCTTC.

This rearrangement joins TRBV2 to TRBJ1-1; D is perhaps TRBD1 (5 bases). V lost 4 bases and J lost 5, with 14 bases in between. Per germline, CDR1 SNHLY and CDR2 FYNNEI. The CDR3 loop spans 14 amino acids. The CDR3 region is CASSAPMGGTEAFF. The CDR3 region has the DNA TGTGCCAGCAGTGCGCCCATGGGGGGGACTGAAGCTTTCTTT.

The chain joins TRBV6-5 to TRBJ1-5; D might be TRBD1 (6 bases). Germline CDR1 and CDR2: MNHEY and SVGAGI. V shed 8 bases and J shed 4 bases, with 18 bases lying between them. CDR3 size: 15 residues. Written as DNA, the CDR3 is TGTGCCAGCTCCCAGACAGGTATCGGGAATCAGCCCCAGCATTTT. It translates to CASSQTGIGNQPQHF.

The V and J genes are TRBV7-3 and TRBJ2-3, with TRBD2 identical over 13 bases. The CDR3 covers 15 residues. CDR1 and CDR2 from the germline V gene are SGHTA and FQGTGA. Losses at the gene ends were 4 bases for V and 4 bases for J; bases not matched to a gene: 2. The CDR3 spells CASSSLAGGADTQYF. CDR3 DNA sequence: TGTGCCAGCAGCTCACTAGCGGGAGGGGCAGATACGCAGTATTTT. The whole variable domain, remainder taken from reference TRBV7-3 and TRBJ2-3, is GAGVSQTPSNKVTEKGKYVELRCDPISGHTALYWYRQSLGQGPEFLIYFQGTGAADDSGLPNDRFFAVRPEGSVSTLKIQRTERGDSAVYLCASSSLAGGADTQYFGPGTRLTVL.

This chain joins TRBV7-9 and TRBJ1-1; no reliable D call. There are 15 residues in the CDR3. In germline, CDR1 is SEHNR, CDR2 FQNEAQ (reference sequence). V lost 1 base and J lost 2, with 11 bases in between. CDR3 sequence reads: CASSLVLRGNTEAFF. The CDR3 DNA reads TGTGCCAGCAGCTTAGTACTCCGAGGCAACACTGAAGCTTTCTTT.

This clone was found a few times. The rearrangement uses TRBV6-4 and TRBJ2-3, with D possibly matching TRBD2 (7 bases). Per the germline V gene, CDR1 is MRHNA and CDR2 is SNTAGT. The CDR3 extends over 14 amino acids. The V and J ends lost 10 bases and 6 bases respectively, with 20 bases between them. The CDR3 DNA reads TGTGCCACCCCCAGGCGGGAGAGGGGGGATACGCAGTATTTT. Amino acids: CATPRRERGDTQYF.

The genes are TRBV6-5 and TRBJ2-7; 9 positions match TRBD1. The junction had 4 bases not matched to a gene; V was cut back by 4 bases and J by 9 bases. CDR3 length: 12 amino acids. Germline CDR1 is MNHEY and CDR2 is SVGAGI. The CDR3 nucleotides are TGTGCCAGCAGTTGGGACAGGGTAACGCAGTACTTC. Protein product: CASSWDRVTQYF.

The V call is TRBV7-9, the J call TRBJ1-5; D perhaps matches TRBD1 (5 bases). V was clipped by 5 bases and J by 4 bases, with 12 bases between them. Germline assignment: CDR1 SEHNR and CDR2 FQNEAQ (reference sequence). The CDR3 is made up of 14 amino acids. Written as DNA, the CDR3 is TGTGCCAGCAGCCCTTGGGGGGGAAATCAGCCCCAGCATTTT. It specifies CASSPWGGNQPQHF.

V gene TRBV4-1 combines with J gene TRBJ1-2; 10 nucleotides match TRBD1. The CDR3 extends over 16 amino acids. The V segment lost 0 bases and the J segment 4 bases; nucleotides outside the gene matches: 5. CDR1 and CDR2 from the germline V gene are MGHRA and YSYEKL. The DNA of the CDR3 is TGCGCCAGCAGCCAAGAAGTGGGACAGGGGATCTATGGCTACACCTTC. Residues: CASSQEVGQGIYGYTF.

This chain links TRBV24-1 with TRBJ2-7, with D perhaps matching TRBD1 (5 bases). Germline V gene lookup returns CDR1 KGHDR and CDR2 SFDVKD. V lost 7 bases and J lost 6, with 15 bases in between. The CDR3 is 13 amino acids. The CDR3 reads CATSAQGLLEQYF. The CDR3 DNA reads TGTGCCACCAGCGCCCAGGGTTTACTCGAGCAGTACTTC.

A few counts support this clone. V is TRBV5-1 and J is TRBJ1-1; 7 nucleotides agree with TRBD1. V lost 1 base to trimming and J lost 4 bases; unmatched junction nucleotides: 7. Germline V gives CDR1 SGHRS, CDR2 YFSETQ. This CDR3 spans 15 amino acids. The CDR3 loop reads CASSLRPGGGTEAFF. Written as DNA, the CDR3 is TGCGCCAGCAGCTTGAGGCCAGGGGGTGGCACTGAAGCTTTCTTT.

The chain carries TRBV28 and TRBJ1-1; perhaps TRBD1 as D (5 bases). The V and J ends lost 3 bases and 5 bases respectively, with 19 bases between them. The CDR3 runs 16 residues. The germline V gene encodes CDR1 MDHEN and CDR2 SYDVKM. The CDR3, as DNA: TGTGCCAGCAGTTTGGGCAGGGCTGGGAGGTTTACTGAAGCTTTCTTT. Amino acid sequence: CASSLGRAGRFTEAFF.

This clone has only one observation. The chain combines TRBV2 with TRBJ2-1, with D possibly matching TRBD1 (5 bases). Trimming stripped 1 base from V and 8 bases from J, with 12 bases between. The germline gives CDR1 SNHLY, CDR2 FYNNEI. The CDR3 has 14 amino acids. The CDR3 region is CASSEGWEGDEQFF. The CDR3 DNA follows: TGTGCCAGCAGTGAAGGGTGGGAAGGGGATGAGCAGTTCTTC. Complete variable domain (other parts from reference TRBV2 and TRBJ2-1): EPEVTQTPSHQVTQMGQEVILRCVPISNHLYFYWYRQILGQKVEFLVSFYNNEISEKSEIFDDQFSVERPDGSNFTLKIRSTKLEDSAMYFCASSEGWEGDEQFFGPGTRLTVL.

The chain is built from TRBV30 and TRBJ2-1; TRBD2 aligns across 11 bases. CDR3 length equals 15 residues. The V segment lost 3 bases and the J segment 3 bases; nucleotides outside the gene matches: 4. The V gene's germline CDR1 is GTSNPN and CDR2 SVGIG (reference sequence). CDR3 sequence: CAWRPTSGSYNEQFF. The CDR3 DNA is TGTGCCTGGAGACCCACTAGCGGGAGCTACAATGAGCAGTTCTTC.

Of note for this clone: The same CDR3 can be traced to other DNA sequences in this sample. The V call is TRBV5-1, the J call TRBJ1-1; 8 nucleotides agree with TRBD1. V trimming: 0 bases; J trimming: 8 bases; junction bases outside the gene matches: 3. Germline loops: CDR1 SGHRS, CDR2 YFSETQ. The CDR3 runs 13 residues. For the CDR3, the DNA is TGCGCCAGCAGCTTGGGGCAGGGGGCCGAAGCTTTCTTT. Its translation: CASSLGQGAEAFF.

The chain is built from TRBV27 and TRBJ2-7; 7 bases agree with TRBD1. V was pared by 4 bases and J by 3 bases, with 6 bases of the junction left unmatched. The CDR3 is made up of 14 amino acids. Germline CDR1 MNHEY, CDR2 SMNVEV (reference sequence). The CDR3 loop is CASSWGRQGYEQYF. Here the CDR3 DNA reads TGTGCCAGCAGTTGGGGGCGACAGGGCTACGAGCAGTACTTC.

The CDR3 nucleotides read TGTGCCAGCAGCTCGACGGGCGCGGGGAACGAGCAGTACTTC. Translation gives CASSSTGAGNEQYF. J is TRBJ2-7 and V is TRBV11-2; D might be TRBD2 (6 bases). This CDR3 has 14 residues. The V end was cut by 4 bases, the J end by 5 bases, with 15 bases between. Germline V gene lookup returns CDR1 SGHAT and CDR2 FQNNGV.

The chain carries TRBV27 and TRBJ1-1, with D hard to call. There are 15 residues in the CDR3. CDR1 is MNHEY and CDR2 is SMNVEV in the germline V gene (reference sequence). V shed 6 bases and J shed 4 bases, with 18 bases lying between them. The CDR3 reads CASSPVGEVVTEAFF. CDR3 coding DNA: TGTGCCAGCAGCCCTGTTGGGGAGGTGGTCACTGAAGCTTTCTTT.

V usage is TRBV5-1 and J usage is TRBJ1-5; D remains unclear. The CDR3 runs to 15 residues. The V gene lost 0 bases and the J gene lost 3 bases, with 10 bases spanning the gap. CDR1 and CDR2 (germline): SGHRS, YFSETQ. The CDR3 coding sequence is TGCGCCAGCAGCTTGGGGGGAGGCTACAATCAGCCCCAGCATTTT. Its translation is CASSLGGGYNQPQHF. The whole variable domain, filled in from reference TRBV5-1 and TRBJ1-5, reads KAGVTQTPRYLIKTRGQQVTLSCSPISGHRSVSWYQQTPGQGLQFLFEYFSETQRNKGNFPGRFSGRQFSNSRSEMNVSTLELGDSALYLCASSLGGGYNQPQHFGDGTRLSIL.

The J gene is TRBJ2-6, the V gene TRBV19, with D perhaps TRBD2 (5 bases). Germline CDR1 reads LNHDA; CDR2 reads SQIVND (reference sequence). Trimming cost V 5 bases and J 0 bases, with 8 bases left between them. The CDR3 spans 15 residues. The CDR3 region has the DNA TGTGCCAGTAGTGGCGGGCGCTCTGGGGCCAACGTCCTGACTTTC. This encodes CASSGGRSGANVLTF.

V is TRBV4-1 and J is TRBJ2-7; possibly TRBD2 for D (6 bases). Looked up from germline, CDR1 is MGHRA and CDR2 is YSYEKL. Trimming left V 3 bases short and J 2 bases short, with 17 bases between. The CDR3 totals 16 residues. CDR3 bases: TGCGCCAGCAGCCAGGGCCTAGCGTCACTTACCTACGAGCAGTACTTC. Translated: CASSQGLASLTYEQYF.

The CDR3 region is CASSPTGDTEAFF. Written as DNA, the CDR3 is TGTGCCAGCAGCCCTACAGGGGACACTGAAGCTTTCTTT. The chain joins TRBV12-3 or TRBV12-4 to TRBJ1-1; TRBD1 matches 7 bases. CDR3 length equals 13 residues. Unmatched junction bases numbered 4, after V lost 6 bases and J lost 3 bases.

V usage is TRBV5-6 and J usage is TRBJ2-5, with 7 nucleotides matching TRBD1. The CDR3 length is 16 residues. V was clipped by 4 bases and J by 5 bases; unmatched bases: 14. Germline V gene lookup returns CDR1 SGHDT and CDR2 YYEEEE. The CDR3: CASSGYRDRVRETQYF. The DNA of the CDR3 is TGTGCCAGCAGCGGATACCGCGACAGGGTTAGGGAGACCCAGTACTTC. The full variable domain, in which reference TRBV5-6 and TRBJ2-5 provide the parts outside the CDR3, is DAGVTQSPTHLIKTRGQQVTLRCSPKSGHDTVSWYQQALGQGPQFIFQYYEEEERQRGNFPDRFSGHQFPNYSSELNVNALLLGDSALYLCASSGYRDRVRETQYFGPGTRLLVL.

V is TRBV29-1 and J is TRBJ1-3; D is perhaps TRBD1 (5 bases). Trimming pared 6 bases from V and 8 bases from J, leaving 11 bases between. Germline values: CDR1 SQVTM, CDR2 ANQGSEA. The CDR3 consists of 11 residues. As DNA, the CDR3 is TGCAGCGTCGGGGGGGGAGACACCATATATTTT. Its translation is CSVGGGDTIYF.